These 2 T cell receptor beta chains share one sample of origin, sequenced in a study of T cells in Graves' hyperthyroidism and ophthalmopathy. TCR beta CDR3 regions were amplified from RNA transcripts. The HTBI set primed first-round TCR CDR3 RT-PCR. TCRdb called the multiplex PCR reads again in MiXCR, with one record for every CDR3 protein. The data show 750,000 to 950,000 distinct CDR3 sequences, over 35% seen once. Material for sequencing was blood. These receptors all come from a young man with Graves' hyperthyroidism.

The J gene is TRBJ1-2, the V gene TRBV7-9; no clear D. The CDR3 covers 14 residues. V was pared by 1 base and J by 2 bases, with 8 bases between. Germline values: CDR1 SEHNR, CDR2 FQNEAQ (reference sequence). The CDR3 DNA sequence: TGTGCCAGCAGCTTAGACAGAACGAACTATGGCTACACCTTC. As protein: CASSLDRTNYGYTF.

This clonotype came up a few times. The chain has TRBV12-3 or TRBV12-4 and TRBJ1-1; TRBD1 is a possible D gene (5 bases). The V end was cut by 6 bases, the J end by 5 bases, with 10 bases between. The CDR3 contains 12 residues. The CDR3, as DNA: TGTGCCAGCAGACCAGGGTCGACTGAAGCTTTCTTT. Its protein product is CASRPGSTEAFF.